This TCR beta chain comes out of a study of Graves' ophthalmopathy and Graves' hyperthyroidism (dated by TCRdb to 2016 to 2018). Regarding the complete study: Peripheral blood was collected at initial diagnosis, before any treatment. To tell Graves' ophthalmopathy apart from Graves' hyperthyroidism, and to predict which patients would progress to ophthalmopathy, the study relied on TCR beta repertoire signatures. In total, 120 to 150 blood samples were TCR-sequenced: 43 ophthalmopathy, some 72 hyperthyroidism and some 17 hyperthyroidism-to-ophthalmopathy patients. To explore V-J signatures that separate ophthalmopathy from hyperthyroidism, a discovery set of fewer than 110 patients was enrolled, consisting of about 45 with ophthalmopathy and roughly 59 with stable hyperthyroidism. An independent validation cohort comprised some 18 hyperthyroidism patients and 15 to 17 patients who later progressed from hyperthyroidism to ophthalmopathy. T-cell repertoires of thyroid tissue and blood were compared in more than 5 hyperthyroidism patients. Following sample collection, hyperthyroidism patients were given methimazole at a starting dose of 30 mg daily, and ophthalmopathy patients were given high-dose intravenous methylprednisolone. Broad study findings and their caveats: In cross-validation, the 13-signature model distinguished ophthalmopathy from stable hyperthyroidism with 85% to 90% sensitivity and 81.08% specificity, and in the test set the corresponding values were around 80% and 75%. Sample size was not statistically predetermined, and group allocation was not concealed from the investigators. In validation, the model predicted ophthalmopathy progression with over 60% sensitivity and around 72% specificity; roughly eleven predicted patients were CT-confirmed with GO in a median of around 6 months. Among expanded thyroid clonotypes with frequency above 0.001, most also showed up in blood, which suggests that blood repertoires may reflect the thyroid immune response.

The V end loses 4 bases and the J end loses 4 bases, and a stretch of 13 bases separates them. Looking up the germline V gene yields CDR1 MGHDK and CDR2 SYGVNS. From cysteine to phenylalanine, the CDR3 is 15 amino acids long. Of the read, only the CDR3 DNA is kept; its 45 bases are in frame from base 1. TCR beta CDR3 regions were amplified from RNA transcripts for repertoire sequencing. The first round of RT-PCR was done with HTBI primers and the Qiagen OneStep RT-PCR kit, and was followed by a second round of multiplex PCR, then size selection and purification. Libraries were sequenced paired-end with 100 bp reads on an Illumina HiSeq2000. The original methods were these. Reads were processed with SOAPnuke, discarding reads with adapters, uncalled bases, mean Phred below 15, or no exact constant-primer or identifier match. COPE v1.2.5 was used to merge the high-quality paired reads. Unique nucleotide sequences were defined as clonotypes and aligned to IMGT TRB V, D and J references using MiTCR v1.1. Analysis was restricted to V-J combinations with a frequency above 0.0001, which covered approximately 99% of repertoires. A TCR clonal expansion and chaos score per V-J combination was defined as the ratio of F50 clonal expansion to chaos observed in the TCRdist matrix. Welch's t-statistics and random forest were used to reduce the features to about twelve V-J combinations, which were then used as input to a naive Bayes classifier. Thyroid-blood repertoire similarity was quantified with the Morisita-Horn index. TCRdb handled the public reads itself, with Q25 trimming in fastp and clone calling in MiXCR, and kept productive beta chains. CDR3 protein duplicates are merged, each entry listing the most common genes and DNA. The authors' filters were not applied to this entry. The sample profile shows hundreds of thousands of distinct CDR3 sequences; over 40% of them were found once. More than 3% of the sample belongs to the ten largest clones.

Ophthalmopathy patients were characterized by moderately to severely active disease, a Clinical Activity Score of at least 3, a NOSPECS grade of at least 4, and a disease duration under 3 months. Anyone with other autoimmune diseases, uncontrolled infections, pregnancy or lactation was excluded from the study. Clinical symptoms, serum thyroxine, TRAb, thyroid ultrasound and orbital computed tomography formed the basis of the diagnosis. Using Ficoll-Paque density gradient centrifugation, PBMCs were isolated from 10 ml of fresh peripheral blood. Total RNA was extracted with Trizol reagent and quality-checked on an Agilent 2100 Bioanalyzer. On this clonotype itself: Its target antigen remains unknown. No much larger clone is present one base from it, and per-base qualities are unavailable.

Sequencing was performed on peripheral blood. In this chain, TRBV25-1 is recombined with TRBJ1-4, and the D gene may be TRBD1, 5 bases matching. The receptor's source is an adult man with Graves' ophthalmopathy. This receptor carries the CDR3 CASSVTGRNNEKLFF. The DNA is as follows: TGTGCCAGCAGTGTAACGGGACGGAATAATGAAAAACTGTTTTTT.